This T cell receptor (beta chain) was captured in a study of Ad26.COV2.S vaccination and SARS-CoV-2 variants. Treatment indicated: roughly 20 received Ad26.COV2.S at low or high dose, single or two shots; five or six received placebo; per-sample allocation not given. Each sample was drawn 63 days after the first injection (of vaccine or placebo). TCRdb's table, derived via immunoSEQ multiplex PCR, lists solely in-frame clones and lacks some. The table includes 450,000 to 550,000 clones, about 88% detected once. The V and J ends lost 3 bases and 6 bases respectively, with 12 bases between them. The CDR3 is 13 amino acids.

Sequencing used peripheral blood, obtained in a trial of Ad26.COV2.S vaccine versus placebo. This TCR derives from a person between 18 and 60 years old who received the Ad26.COV2.S COVID-19 vaccine or a placebo. The chain joins TRBV12-3 or TRBV12-4 to TRBJ2-7; possibly TRBD2 for D (5 bases). CDR3: CASSFREGGEQYF. CDR3 DNA: TGTGCCAGCAGTTTCCGTGAGGGCGGCGAGCAGTACTTC.